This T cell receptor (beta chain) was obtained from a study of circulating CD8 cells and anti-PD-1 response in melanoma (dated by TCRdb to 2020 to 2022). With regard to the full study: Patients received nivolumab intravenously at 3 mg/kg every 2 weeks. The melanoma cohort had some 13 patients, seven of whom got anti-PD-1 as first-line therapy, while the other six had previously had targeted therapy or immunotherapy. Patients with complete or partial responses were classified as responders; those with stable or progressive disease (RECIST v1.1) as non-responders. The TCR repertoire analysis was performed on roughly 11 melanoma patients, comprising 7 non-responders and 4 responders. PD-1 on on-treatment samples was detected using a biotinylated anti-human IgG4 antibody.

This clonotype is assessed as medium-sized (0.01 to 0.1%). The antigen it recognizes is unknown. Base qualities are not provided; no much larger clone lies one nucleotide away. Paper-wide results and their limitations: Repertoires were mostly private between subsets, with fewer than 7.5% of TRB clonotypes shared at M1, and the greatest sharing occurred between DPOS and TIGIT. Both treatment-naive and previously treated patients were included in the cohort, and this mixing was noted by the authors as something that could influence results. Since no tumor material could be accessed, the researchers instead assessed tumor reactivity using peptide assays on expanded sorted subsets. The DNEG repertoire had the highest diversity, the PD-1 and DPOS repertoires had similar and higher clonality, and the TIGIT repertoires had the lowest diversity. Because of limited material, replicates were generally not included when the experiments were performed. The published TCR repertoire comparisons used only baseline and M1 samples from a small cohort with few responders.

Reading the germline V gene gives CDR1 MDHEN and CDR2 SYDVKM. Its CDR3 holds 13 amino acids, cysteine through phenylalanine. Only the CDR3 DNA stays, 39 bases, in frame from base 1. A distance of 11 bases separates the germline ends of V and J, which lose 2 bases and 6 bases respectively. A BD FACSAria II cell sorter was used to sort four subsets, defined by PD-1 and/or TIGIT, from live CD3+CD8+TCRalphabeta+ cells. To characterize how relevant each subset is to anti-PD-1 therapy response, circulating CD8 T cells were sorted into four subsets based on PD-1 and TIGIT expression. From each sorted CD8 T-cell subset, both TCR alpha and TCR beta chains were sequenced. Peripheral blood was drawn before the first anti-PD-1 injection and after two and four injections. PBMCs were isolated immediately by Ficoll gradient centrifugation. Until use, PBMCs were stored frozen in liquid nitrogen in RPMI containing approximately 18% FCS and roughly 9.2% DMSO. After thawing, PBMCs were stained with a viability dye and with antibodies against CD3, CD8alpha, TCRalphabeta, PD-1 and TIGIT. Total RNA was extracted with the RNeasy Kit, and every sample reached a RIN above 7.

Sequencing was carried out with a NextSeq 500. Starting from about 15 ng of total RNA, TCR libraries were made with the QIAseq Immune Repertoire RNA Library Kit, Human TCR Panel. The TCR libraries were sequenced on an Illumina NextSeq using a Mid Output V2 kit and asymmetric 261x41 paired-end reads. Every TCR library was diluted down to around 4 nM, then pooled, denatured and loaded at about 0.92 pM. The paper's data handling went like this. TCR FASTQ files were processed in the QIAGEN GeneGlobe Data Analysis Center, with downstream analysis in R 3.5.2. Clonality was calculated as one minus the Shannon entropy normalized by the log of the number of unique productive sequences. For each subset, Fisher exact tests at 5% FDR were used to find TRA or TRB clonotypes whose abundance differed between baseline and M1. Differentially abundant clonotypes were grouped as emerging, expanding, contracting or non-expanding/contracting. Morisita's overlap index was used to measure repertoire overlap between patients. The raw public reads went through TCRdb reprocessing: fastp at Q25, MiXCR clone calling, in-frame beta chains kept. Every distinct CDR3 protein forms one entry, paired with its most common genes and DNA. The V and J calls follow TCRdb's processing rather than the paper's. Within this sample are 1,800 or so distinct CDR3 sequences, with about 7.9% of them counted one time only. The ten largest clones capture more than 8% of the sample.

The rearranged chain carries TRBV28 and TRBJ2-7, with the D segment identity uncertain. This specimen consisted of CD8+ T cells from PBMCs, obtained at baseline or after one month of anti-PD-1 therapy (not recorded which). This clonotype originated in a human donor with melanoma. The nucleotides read TGTGCCAGCAGTTTAATAGGTAGCCCCGAGCAGTACTTC. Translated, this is CASSLIGSPEQYF. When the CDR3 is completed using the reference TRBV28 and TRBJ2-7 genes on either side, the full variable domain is DVKVTQSSRYLVKRTGEKVFLECVQDMDHENMFWYRQDPGLGLRLIYFSYDVKMKEKGDIPEGYSVSREKKERFSLILESASTNQTSMYLCASSLIGSPEQYFGPGTRLTVT.